The 27 T cell receptor beta chains presented below share a single source sample, sequenced in a study of blood T cell repertoires in COVID-19. The table came from immunoSEQ multiplex PCR; TCRdb's copy has only in-frame clones and leaves some out. The sample shows roughly 280,000 clones, approximately 86% of them seen only once. Sequenced: peripheral blood. Receptor source: a man under 40 with active or convalescent COVID-19.

This clone was detected only a few times. The DNA of the CDR3 is TGTGCCAGCAGAATCGGGATTCAGAACACTGAAGCTTTCTTT. This encodes CASRIGIQNTEAFF. V is TRBV2 and J is TRBJ1-1; D remains unclear. The CDR3 extends over 14 amino acids. The V gene lost 6 bases and the J gene lost 1 base, with 12 bases spanning the gap. Germline-derived CDR1 and CDR2 are SNHLY and FYNNEI.

J is TRBJ1-1 and V is TRBV7-9, with TRBD1 matching over 7 bases. The germline gives CDR1 SEHNR, CDR2 FQNEAQ (reference sequence). The CDR3 runs to 13 residues. The V segment lost 5 bases and the J segment 4 bases; nucleotides outside the gene matches: 4. The CDR3 region is CASSAQGVTEAFF. DNA for the CDR3: TGTGCCAGCAGCGCGCAGGGGGTCACTGAAGCTTTCTTT.

The chain recombines TRBV28 with TRBJ2-7; TRBD2 matches 14 bases. The CDR3 covers 16 residues. Germline V CDR1 and CDR2: MDHEN, SYDVKM. V lost 9 bases, J lost 0 bases, and 7 bases stayed unmatched. The chain's CDR3 is CASLGGLAGDSYEQYF. The CDR3, as DNA: TGTGCCAGTCTTGGGGGACTAGCGGGGGACTCCTACGAGCAGTACTTC. Full variable domain (missing parts from reference TRBV28 and TRBJ2-7): DVKVTQSSRYLVKRTGEKVFLECVQDMDHENMFWYRQDPGLGLRLIYFSYDVKMKEKGDIPEGYSVSREKKERFSLILESASTNQTSMYLCASLGGLAGDSYEQYFGPGTRLTVT.

The genes are TRBV5-6 and TRBJ2-7, with D maybe TRBD2 (5 bases). The CDR3 sequence is 15 residues long. V shed 2 bases and J shed 0 bases, with 12 bases lying between them. The V gene's germline CDR1 is SGHDT and CDR2 YYEEEE. In nucleotides, the CDR3 is TGTGCCAGCAGCTTCTTGGGCGGGTACTCCTACGAGCAGTACTTC. Translated: CASSFLGGYSYEQYF.

The gene calls are TRBV7-2 and TRBJ2-5; TRBD2 agrees at 8 bases. The CDR3 consists of 15 residues. Trimming took 5 bases from V and 4 from J; bases not matched to a gene: 9. Germline-derived CDR1 and CDR2 are SGHTA and FQGNSA. The chain's CDR3 is CASSTGLAVRETQYF. The CDR3 DNA is TGTGCCAGCAGCACAGGACTAGCCGTCCGAGAGACCCAGTACTTC. Together with reference TRBV7-2 and TRBJ2-5, the CDR3 gives the full variable domain: GAGVSQSPSNKVTEKGKDVELRCDPISGHTALYWYRQSLGQGLEFLIYFQGNSAPDKSGLPSDRFSAERTGGSVSTLTIQRTQQEDSAVYLCASSTGLAVRETQYFGPGTRLLVL.

J is TRBJ1-2 and V is TRBV6-5, with 10 bases matching TRBD1. V shed 6 bases and J 7 bases; nucleotides not matched to a gene: 5. The CDR3 covers 13 residues. Germline CDR1 and CDR2: MNHEY and SVGAGI. In DNA form, the CDR3 reads TGTGCCAGCAGCCGAGGGACAGGGGTTGGCTACACCTTC. It codes for CASSRGTGVGYTF.

This clone was detected a few times. J is TRBJ2-7 and V is TRBV4-1, with D unresolved. From germline, CDR1 is MGHRA and CDR2 YSYEKL. V shed 1 base and J shed 0 bases, with 7 bases lying between them. The CDR3 runs to 14 residues. DNA for the CDR3: TGCGCCAGCAGCCAAGGTTTCAGCTCCTACGAGCAGTACTTC. This codes for CASSQGFSSYEQYF.

The chain employs TRBV7-6 and TRBJ2-3; D perhaps matches TRBD2 (5 bases). V shed 1 base and J shed 0 bases, with 11 bases lying between them. Germline V gives CDR1 SGHVS, CDR2 FNYEAQ. This CDR3 has 16 amino acids. CDR3 amino acids: CASSLVGGTSTDTQYF. For the CDR3, the DNA is TGTGCCAGCAGCTTAGTAGGAGGAACTAGCACAGATACGCAGTATTTT.

This clone has a single count. The chain has TRBV9 and TRBJ2-6; D is undetermined. The CDR3 totals 18 residues. Germline V gives CDR1 SGDLS, CDR2 YYNGEE. Trimming cost V 0 bases and J 4 bases, with 17 bases left between them. CDR3 DNA sequence: TGTGCCAGCAGCGTAGTCCCCGGTAGCCTCGAAGGGGCCAACGTCCTGACTTTC. Protein sequence: CASSVVPGSLEGANVLTF.

The chain uses TRBV15 and TRBJ1-2, with a possible D match to TRBD1 (5 bases). This CDR3 has 15 residues. The V gene lost 0 bases and the J gene lost 4 bases, with 12 bases spanning the gap. Germline lookup yields CDR1 LNHNV and CDR2 YYDKDF (reference sequence). CDR3 loop: CATSRDGGVGYGYTF. CDR3 nucleotides: TGTGCCACCAGCAGAGATGGGGGGGTAGGCTATGGCTACACCTTC.

As DNA, the CDR3 is TGTGCCAGCAGCCAAAGCGGCGGAACGGACTATGGCTACACCTTC. As protein: CASSQSGGTDYGYTF. The chain combines TRBV9 with TRBJ1-2, with no clear D. V was trimmed by 4 bases and J by 3 bases, leaving 16 bases between them. The CDR3 is 15 residues long. The germline CDR1 and CDR2 sequences are SGDLS and YYNGEE.

The gene calls are TRBV11-3 and TRBJ2-1, with 14 bases identical to TRBD2. V gave up 5 bases and J gave up 5 bases; unmatched junction bases: 5. Germline V gene sequence: CDR1 SGHNT, CDR2 YENEEA. This CDR3 comprises 16 residues. This chain's CDR3 is CASSPGTSGGHNEQFF. In DNA form, the CDR3 reads TGTGCCAGCAGCCCGGGGACTAGCGGGGGTCACAATGAGCAGTTCTTC.

About this clone itself: Germline and junction disagree at one end, which may indicate a read error. The chain has TRBV6-2 or TRBV6-3 and TRBJ2-7, with D perhaps matching TRBD1 (6 bases). Germline V CDR1 and CDR2: MNHEY, SVGEGT. The CDR3 is made up of 13 amino acids. The CDR3 nucleotides are TGTGCCAGTAGTTGGGGGCTCGATTACGAGCAGTACTTC. It translates to CASSWGLDYEQYF.

The chain carries TRBV2 and TRBJ1-3; D remains unclear. The germline V gene encodes CDR1 SNHLY and CDR2 FYNNEI. Deletions cut 7 bases from V and 9 bases from J, with 16 bases between. This CDR3 spans 13 amino acids. The CDR3: CASTKQEDGTIYF. The CDR3 DNA reads as TGTGCCAGCACCAAGCAGGAAGACGGCACCATATATTTT.

The chain joins TRBV27 to TRBJ2-7, with 8 bases fitting TRBD2. The CDR3 loop spans 18 amino acids. Germline CDR1 is MNHEY and CDR2 is SMNVEV (reference sequence). Trimming cost V 2 bases and J 2 bases; bases outside gene matches: 14. CDR3: CASSLAGSWRGVAYEQYF. CDR3 nucleotide sequence: TGTGCCAGCAGTTTAGCCGGGTCGTGGCGGGGGGTCGCCTACGAGCAGTACTTC.

The V call is TRBV4-2, the J call TRBJ1-4; perhaps TRBD1 as D (6 bases). Germline CDR1 LGHNA, CDR2 YNFKEQ. The ends were cut back, 0 bases at V and 6 bases at J, with 14 bases in the middle. This CDR3 comprises 16 residues. For the CDR3, the DNA is TGTGCCAGCAGCCAAGATGTCAGGGGAGGGGATGAAAAACTGTTTTTT. It specifies CASSQDVRGGDEKLFF.

The rearrangement joins TRBV4-3 to TRBJ1-1; a weak D match, TRBD1 (6 bases). V lost 2 bases and J 0 bases, leaving 10 bases between the germline ends. Germline CDR1 and CDR2: LGHNA and YSLEER. The CDR3 spans 15 residues. The CDR3 region has the DNA TGCGCCAGCAGCCAAACGGGACACCTGAACACTGAAGCTTTCTTT. Its translation is CASSQTGHLNTEAFF.

The chain links TRBV7-8 to TRBJ1-2, with TRBD1 identical over 8 bases. This CDR3 has 15 residues. V shed 1 base, J shed 6 bases, and the junction held 7 bases outside the gene matches. Per the germline V gene, CDR1 is SGHVS and CDR2 is FQNEAQ. The CDR3: CASSLVAGGGDGYTF. The CDR3, as DNA: TGTGCCAGCAGCTTAGTCGCAGGGGGCGGAGATGGCTACACCTTC.

The chain employs TRBV4-1 and TRBJ1-2; D not certain. Deletions cut 1 base from V and 2 bases from J, with 20 bases between. The germline V gene encodes CDR1 MGHRA and CDR2 YSYEKL. The CDR3 spans 18 residues. The CDR3: CASSQVGKVGVPNYGYTF. In DNA, the CDR3 is TGCGCCAGCAGCCAAGTTGGTAAAGTGGGCGTCCCAAACTATGGCTACACCTTC.

This chain joins TRBV5-4 and TRBJ2-7; TRBD1 aligns across 8 bases. The V segment lost 3 bases and the J segment 3 bases; nucleotides outside the gene matches: 5. The CDR3 extends over 14 amino acids. Per germline, CDR1 SGHNT and CDR2 YYREEE (reference sequence). In nucleotides, the CDR3 is TGTGCCAGCAGCTCAGGACAGGGTATCTACGAGCAGTACTTC. This sequence encodes CASSSGQGIYEQYF.

The J gene is TRBJ1-2, the V gene TRBV7-8; the match to TRBD1 covers 8 bases. V dropped 5 bases and J dropped 2; count of bases not matched to a gene: 7. In germline, CDR1 is SGHVS, CDR2 FQNEAQ. The CDR3 contains 15 residues. CDR3 residues: CASSKGQEANYGYTF. The CDR3 DNA reads as TGTGCCAGCAGCAAGGGACAGGAGGCCAACTATGGCTACACCTTC.

The chain links TRBV5-1 to TRBJ1-1; 8 positions agree with TRBD1. CDR3 size: 16 residues. Per the germline V gene, CDR1 is SGHRS and CDR2 is YFSETQ. The V segment lost 3 bases and the J segment 2 bases; nucleotides outside the gene matches: 9. CDR3 sequence reads: CASSSYTRGLNTEAFF. CDR3 in DNA: TGCGCCAGCAGCTCGTATACCAGGGGGCTCAACACTGAAGCTTTCTTT.

The chain joins TRBV18 to TRBJ2-7, with D maybe TRBD1 (6 bases). Germline V lookup: CDR1 KGHSH, CDR2 LQKENI. The V and J ends lost 2 bases and 3 bases respectively, with 14 bases between them. The CDR3 has 15 amino acids. The CDR3 is CASSPSGARDYEQYF. CDR3 coding DNA: TGTGCCAGCTCACCATCAGGGGCAAGAGACTACGAGCAGTACTTC. Variable domain in full (rest from reference TRBV18 and TRBJ2-7): NAGVMQNPRHLVRRRGQEARLRCSPMKGHSHVYWYRQLPEEGLKFMVYLQKENIIDESGMPKERFSAEFPKEGPSILRIQQVVRGDSAAYFCASSPSGARDYEQYFGPGTRLTVT.

The chain combines TRBV6-5 with TRBJ2-2; no clear D gene. Germline V lookup: CDR1 MNHEY, CDR2 SVGAGI. The ends were cut back, 7 bases at V and 0 bases at J, with 6 bases in the middle. This CDR3 contains 13 residues. For the CDR3, the DNA is TGTGCCAGCAATCTTCCGAACACCGGGGAGCTGTTTTTT. It is translated as CASNLPNTGELFF.

CDR3 amino acids: CATSRELGQGTDTQYF. The CDR3 DNA reads TGTGCCACCAGCAGAGAACTAGGCCAAGGCACAGATACGCAGTATTTT. The chain carries TRBV15 and TRBJ2-3; a weak D match, TRBD2 (5 bases). V lost 0 bases and J lost 1, with 11 bases in between. The CDR3 spans 16 residues. The germline gives CDR1 LNHNV, CDR2 YYDKDF (reference sequence).

The J gene is TRBJ1-5, the V gene TRBV5-4, with a tentative D call TRBD1 (5 bases). The CDR3 loop spans 15 amino acids. The V gene lost 2 bases and the J gene lost 4 bases, with 13 bases spanning the gap. CDR1 SGHNT and CDR2 YYREEE come from the germline V gene (reference sequence). For the CDR3, the DNA is TGTGCCAGCAGCTTTAACAGGCTCGAAAATCAGCCCCAGCATTTT. It codes for CASSFNRLENQPQHF. Complete variable domain (other parts from reference TRBV5-4 and TRBJ1-5): ETGVTQSPTHLIKTRGQQVTLRCSSQSGHNTVSWYQQALGQGPQFIFQYYREEENGRGNFPPRFSGLQFPNYSSELNVNALELDDSALYLCASSFNRLENQPQHFGDGTRLSIL.

The chain couples TRBV12-5 to TRBJ1-5; tentative D call: TRBD1 (6 bases). The CDR3 has 14 amino acids. Germline-derived CDR1 and CDR2 are LGHNT and FRNRAP. V was shortened by 1 base and J by 4 bases, with 8 bases between the two germline ends. The CDR3 region is CASGLGQENQPQHF. In DNA form, the CDR3 reads TGTGCTAGTGGTTTGGGACAGGAGAATCAGCCCCAGCATTTT.